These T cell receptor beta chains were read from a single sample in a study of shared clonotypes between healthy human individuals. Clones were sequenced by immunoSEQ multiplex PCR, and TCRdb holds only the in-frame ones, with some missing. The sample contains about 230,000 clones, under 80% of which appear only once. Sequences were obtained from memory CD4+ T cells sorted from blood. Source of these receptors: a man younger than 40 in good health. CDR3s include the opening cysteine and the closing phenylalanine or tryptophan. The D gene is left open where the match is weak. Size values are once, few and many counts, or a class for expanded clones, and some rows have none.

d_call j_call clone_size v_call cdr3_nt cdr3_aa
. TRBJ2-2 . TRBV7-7 TGTGCTAGCGGTACGGGGAACACCGGGGAGCTGTTTTTT CASGTGNTGELFF
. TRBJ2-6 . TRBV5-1 TGCGCCAGCAGAGACAGCTCTGGGGCCAACGTCCTGACTTTC CASRDSSGANVLTF
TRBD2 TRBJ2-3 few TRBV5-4 TGTGCCAGCAGCTTTCACGGGGGGAGCACAGATACGCAGTATTTT CASSFHGGSTDTQYF
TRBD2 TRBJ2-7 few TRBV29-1 TGCAGCGTTGGCGGGGGGCCTACCTACGAGCAGTACTTC CSVGGGPTYEQYF
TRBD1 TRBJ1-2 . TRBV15 TGTGCCACCACCGCGGACAGGGGCTATGGCTACACCTTC CATTADRGYGYTF
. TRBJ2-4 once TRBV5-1 TGCGCCAGCAGCTTGGGTCAGGGTGCCATTCAGTACTTC CASSLGQGAIQYF
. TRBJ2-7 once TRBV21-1 TGTGCCAGCAGCACCCCTGACAGGGGAACTCCCCTTAGCGGGGGATTTTCCTACGAGCAGTACTTC CASSTPDRGTPLSGGFSYEQYF
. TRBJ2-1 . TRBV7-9 TGTGCCAGCGAAGCGCTTAGCTCCTACAATGAGCAGTTCTTC CASEALSSYNEQFF
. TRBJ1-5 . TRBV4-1 TGCGCCAGCAGCCAAGATAGGGGCGCAGGGTTGGGCAATCAGCCCCAGCATTTT CASSQDRGAGLGNQPQHF
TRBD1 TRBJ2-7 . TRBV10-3 TGTGCCATCAGTGAGTCGCGGACAGGGATATCGGGGTACGAGCAGTACTTC CAISESRTGISGYEQYF
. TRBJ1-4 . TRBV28 TGTGCCAGCAGTAGGAGCCTTAATGAAAAACTGTTTTTT CASSRSLNEKLFF
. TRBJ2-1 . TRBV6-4 TGTGCCAGCAGTGCCACCATCGGGGGTAATGAGCAGTTCTTC CASSATIGGNEQFF
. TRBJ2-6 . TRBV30 TGTGCCTGGAGTGCACCCTCTGGGGCCAACGTCCTGACTTTC CAWSAPSGANVLTF
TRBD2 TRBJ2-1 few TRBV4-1 TGCGCCAGCAGCCAAGATGTACGACTAGCGGGATTTTATGAGCAGTTCTTC CASSQDVRLAGFYEQFF
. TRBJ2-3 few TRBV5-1 TGCGCCAGCAGCTTGGATTCCGGCACAGATACGCAGTATTTT CASSLDSGTDTQYF
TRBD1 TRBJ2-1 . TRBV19 TGTGCCAGTAACGACAGGGGTAGGGTCAATGAGCAGTTCTTC CASNDRGRVNEQFF
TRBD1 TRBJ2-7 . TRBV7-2 TGTGCCAGCAGCATCAGACAGGGGGCCATAAAAAACTCCTACGAGCAGTACTTC CASSIRQGAIKNSYEQYF
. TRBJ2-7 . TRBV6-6 TGTGCCAGCAGCTCCGTTGCCTACGAGCAGTACTTC CASSSVAYEQYF
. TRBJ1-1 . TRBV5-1 TGCGCCAGCAGCTTGGAGTTCGGGGGAAACACTGAAGCTTTCTTT CASSLEFGGNTEAFF
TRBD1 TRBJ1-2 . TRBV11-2 TGTGCCAGCAGCTCACCGGGACAGGGGGCGCGGTTCTATGGCTACACCTTC CASSSPGQGARFYGYTF
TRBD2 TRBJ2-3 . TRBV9 TGTGCCAGCAGCGTAGATCCTAGCGGGAGGGCGAAAGATACGCAGTATTTT CASSVDPSGRAKDTQYF
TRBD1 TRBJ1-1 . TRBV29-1 TGCAGCGTTGAAGGGACAGGGATCCTGAACACTGAAGCTTTCTTT CSVEGTGILNTEAFF
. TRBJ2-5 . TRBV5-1 TGCGCCAGCAGCATTTGGGAACCTGAGACCCAGTACTTC CASSIWEPETQYF
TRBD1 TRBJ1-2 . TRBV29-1 TGCAGCGTTGATCGCAGGGGGGTCTATGGCTACACCTTC CSVDRRGVYGYTF
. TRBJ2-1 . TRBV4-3 TGCGCCAGCAGCCGAGGGGGGTCCTACAATGAGCAGTTCTTC CASSRGGSYNEQFF
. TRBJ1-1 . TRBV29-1 TGCAGCGTAAAATTACCCGGGACACCGATGAACACTGAAGCTTTCTTT CSVKLPGTPMNTEAFF
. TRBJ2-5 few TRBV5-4 TGTGCCAGCAGCTTGGTTGGGTCAGCCCAAGAGACCCAGTACTTC CASSLVGSAQETQYF
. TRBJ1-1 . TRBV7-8 TGTGCCAGCAGCGTGAACCGGGGCCGAGCTTTCTTT CASSVNRGRAFF
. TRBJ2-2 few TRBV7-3 TGTGCCAGCAGCGTAAGGGCCGACGGGGAGCTGTTTTTT CASSVRADGELFF
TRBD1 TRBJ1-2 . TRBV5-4 TGTGCCAGCAGCTTAGGGGGAAGCGGGACAGGGAGTTTCTATGGCTACACCTTC CASSLGGSGTGSFYGYTF
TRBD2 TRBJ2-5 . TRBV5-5 TGTGCCAGCAGCAGAGAGAGAGGGACTAGCGGCTCGCAAGAGACCCAGTACTTC CASSRERGTSGSQETQYF
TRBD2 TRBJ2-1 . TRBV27 TGTGCCAGCAGTTTTCGGACTAGCGGGGGGTCCTACAATGAGCAGTTCTTC CASSFRTSGGSYNEQFF
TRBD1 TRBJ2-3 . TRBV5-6 TGTGCCAGCAGCCGACAGGGCCAAGATACGCAGTATTTT CASSRQGQDTQYF
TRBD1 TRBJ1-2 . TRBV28 TGTGCCAGCATTAGAATAGGGGGCTCTGGCTACACCTTC CASIRIGGSGYTF
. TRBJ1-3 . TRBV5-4 TGTGCCAGCAGCTTGGGGCTGAACTCTGGAAACACCATATATTTT CASSLGLNSGNTIYF
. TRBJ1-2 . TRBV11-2 TGTGCCAGCAGCTTATTTGAGGGCTATGGCTACACCTTC CASSLFEGYGYTF
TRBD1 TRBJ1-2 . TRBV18 TGTGCCAGCGCACTAGACAGGGGCGACTATGGCTACACCTTC CASALDRGDYGYTF
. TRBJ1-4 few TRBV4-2 TGTGCCAGCAGCCAAGGGGAAGCTGAAAAACTGTTTTTT CASSQGEAEKLFF
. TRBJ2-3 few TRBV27 TGTGCCAGCAGTTTACGCTCCAGGGGTGGGACAGATACGCAGTATTTT CASSLRSRGGTDTQYF
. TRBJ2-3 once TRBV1 TGCACCAGCAGCCAAGATGAGCAGGGCCACACAGATACGCAGTATTTT CTSSQDEQGHTDTQYF
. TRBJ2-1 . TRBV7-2 TGTGCCAGCAGCTTAGCTATCCCAACTAGGTTCCGGGATTACAATGAGCAGTTCTTC CASSLAIPTRFRDYNEQFF
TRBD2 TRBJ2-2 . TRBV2 TGTGCCAGCAAAAATAGCGGGAGGGCCGAAGGCGGGGAGCTGTTTTTT CASKNSGRAEGGELFF
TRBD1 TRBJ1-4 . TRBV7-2 TGTGCCAGCAGCACCCAAACAGGGGGCGGCGAAAAACTGTTTTTT CASSTQTGGGEKLFF
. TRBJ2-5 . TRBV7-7 TGTGCTAGCAGCTTAGCGCACGGGGAAGAGACCCAGTACTTC CASSLAHGEETQYF